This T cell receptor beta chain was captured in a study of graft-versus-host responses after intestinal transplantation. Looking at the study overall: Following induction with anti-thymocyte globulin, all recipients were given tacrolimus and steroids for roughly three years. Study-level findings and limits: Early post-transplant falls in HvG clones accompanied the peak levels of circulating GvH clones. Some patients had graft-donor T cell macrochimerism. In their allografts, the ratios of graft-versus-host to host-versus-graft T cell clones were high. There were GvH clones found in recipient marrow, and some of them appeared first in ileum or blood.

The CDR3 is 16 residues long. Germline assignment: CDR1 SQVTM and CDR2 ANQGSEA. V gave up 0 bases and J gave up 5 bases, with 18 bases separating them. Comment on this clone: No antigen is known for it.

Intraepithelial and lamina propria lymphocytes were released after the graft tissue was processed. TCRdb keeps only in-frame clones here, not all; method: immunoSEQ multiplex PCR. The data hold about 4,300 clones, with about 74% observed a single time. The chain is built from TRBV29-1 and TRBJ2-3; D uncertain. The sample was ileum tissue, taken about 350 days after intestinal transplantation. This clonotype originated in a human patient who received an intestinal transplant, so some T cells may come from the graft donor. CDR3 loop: CSVEDEIESPQDTQYF. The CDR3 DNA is TGCAGCGTTGAAGATGAGATAGAATCCCCCCAAGATACGCAGTATTTT.